A single sample is the source of the 20 T cell receptor beta chains below, sequenced in a study of blood T cell repertoires in COVID-19. Method: immunoSEQ multiplex PCR; TCRdb's copy keeps in-frame clones and lacks some. The sample lists roughly 240,000 clones, more than 75% occurring once. The sequenced sample consisted of peripheral blood. These receptors all stem from a woman at least 80 years old with COVID-19, enrolled during active disease.

J is TRBJ1-2 and V is TRBV10-3, with D hard to call. The germline CDR1 and CDR2 sequences are ENHRY and SYGVKD. Between the trimmed V and J ends, which lost 2 bases and 8 bases, there was a span of 12 bases. The CDR3 length is 13 residues. CDR3 in amino acids: CAISERTLEGYTF. The CDR3 coding sequence is TGTGCCATCAGTGAGCGCACTTTAGAAGGCTACACCTTC.

This clone was recorded a few times. This chain uses TRBV9 with TRBJ1-1, with D perhaps matching TRBD1 (6 bases). CDR1 is SGDLS, CDR2 YYNGEE, per germline. Trimming stripped 4 bases from V and 0 bases from J, with 13 bases between. This CDR3 has 15 residues. The CDR3 protein is CASSSQGPLNTEAFF. The CDR3 bases are TGTGCCAGCAGCTCACAGGGACCGTTGAACACTGAAGCTTTCTTT.

V gene TRBV7-2 combines with J gene TRBJ2-1, with unresolved D. The CDR3 covers 11 residues. Germline assignment: CDR1 SGHTA and CDR2 FQGNSA. V shed 5 bases and J shed 10 bases, with 9 bases lying between them. The CDR3 DNA follows: TGTGCCAGCAGCGTGAGCATCGAGCAGTTCTTC. As protein: CASSVSIEQFF. Filled out from reference TRBV7-2 and TRBJ2-1, the complete variable domain reads GAGVSQSPSNKVTEKGKDVELRCDPISGHTALYWYRQSLGQGLEFLIYFQGNSAPDKSGLPSDRFSAERTGGSVSTLTIQRTQQEDSAVYLCASSVSIEQFFGPGTRLTVL.

This chain connects TRBV18 to TRBJ2-7; 7 positions agree with TRBD2. The CDR3 covers 13 residues. The germline V gene has CDR1 KGHSH and CDR2 LQKENI. V dropped 6 bases and J dropped 3; count of bases not matched to a gene: 5. In DNA, the CDR3 is TGTGCCAGCTCTAACGGACTAGACTACGAGCAGTACGTC. Encoded protein: CASSNGLDYEQYV.

The chain carries TRBV27 and TRBJ1-2; D perhaps matches TRBD1 (5 bases). V was trimmed by 3 bases and J by 5 bases, leaving 16 bases between them. This CDR3 is built from 15 residues. Germline V lookup: CDR1 MNHEY, CDR2 SMNVEV (reference sequence). Here the CDR3 DNA reads TGTGCCAGCAGTTTTGGTCGGCAGGGCGCATATGGCTACACCTTC. The encoded protein is CASSFGRQGAYGYTF.

The chain links TRBV28 to TRBJ1-2; the D gene is possibly TRBD1 (6 bases). The CDR3 spans 14 residues. CDR1 MDHEN and CDR2 SYDVKM come from the germline V gene. The V and J ends lost 2 bases and 8 bases respectively, with 15 bases between them. The CDR3 sequence: CASSLRGGAEGYTF. In nucleotides, the CDR3 is TGTGCCAGCAGTTTAAGAGGGGGGGCAGAGGGCTACACCTTC.

J is TRBJ1-6 and V is TRBV6-2 or TRBV6-3, with D unresolved. This CDR3 has 12 residues. With 2 bases removed from V and 8 bases from J, the gap between germline ends came to 4 bases. The germline CDR1 and CDR2 sequences are MNHEY and SVGEGT. CDR3 bases: TGTGCCAGCAGTTACCCTTATTCACCCCTCCACTTT. This sequence encodes CASSYPYSPLHF.

The chain recombines TRBV18 with TRBJ2-2; tentatively, D is TRBD1 (5 bases). V was pared by 3 bases and J by 6 bases, with 14 bases between. Looked up from germline, CDR1 is KGHSH and CDR2 is LQKENI. This CDR3 region has 15 residues. The CDR3 spells CASSPDSMVPGELFF. In DNA, the CDR3 is TGTGCCAGCTCACCCGACAGTATGGTCCCCGGGGAGCTGTTTTTT.

V is TRBV27 and J is TRBJ1-1; TRBD1 matches 8 bases. The CDR3 length is 14 residues. The V segment lost 3 bases and the J segment 6 bases; nucleotides outside the gene matches: 6. CDR1 is MNHEY and CDR2 is SMNVEV in the germline V gene (reference sequence). CDR3 loop: CASSFRLTGAEAFF. DNA for the CDR3: TGTGCCAGCAGTTTCCGACTGACAGGGGCTGAAGCTTTCTTT.

This clone was recorded a few times. The J gene is TRBJ1-2, the V gene TRBV28; D is ambiguous. The germline V gene has CDR1 MDHEN and CDR2 SYDVKM. The CDR3 has 16 amino acids. The germline V and J ends were trimmed by 6 bases and 2 bases, with 19 bases remaining between them. In DNA, the CDR3 is TGTGCCAGCAGCCTCTTAGCAAGGACGGGGAACTATGGCTACACCTTC. It specifies CASSLLARTGNYGYTF.

The gene calls are TRBV18 and TRBJ2-1, with 10 bases aligning to TRBD1. Germline loops: CDR1 KGHSH, CDR2 LQKENI. CDR3 size: 15 residues. V was clipped by 4 bases and J by 4 bases; unmatched bases: 4. CDR3 sequence: CASSLRQGAYNEQFF. The CDR3 coding sequence is TGTGCCAGCTCACTCAGACAGGGGGCTTACAATGAGCAGTTCTTC.

This clone was seen more than once but under ten times. The gene calls are TRBV2 and TRBJ1-4; 8 bases agree with TRBD1. The ends lost 4 bases at V and 8 bases at J; junction bases unmatched: 9. The CDR3 extends over 15 amino acids. Germline-derived CDR1 and CDR2 are SNHLY and FYNNEI. The CDR3 region is CASSVLQGAGEKLFF. The CDR3 region has the DNA TGTGCCAGCAGTGTCCTTCAGGGGGCGGGCGAAAAACTGTTTTTT.

The chain carries TRBV3-1 (or the pseudogene TRBV3-2) and TRBJ1-1; 8 bases are shared with TRBD1. The CDR3 contains 15 residues. Per germline, CDR1 LGHDT and CDR2 YNNKEL (reference sequence). The V gene end was trimmed by 4 bases and the J gene end by 4 bases; junction bases not matched to a gene: 8. The CDR3 sequence: CASSPGTGFFTEAFF. In DNA form, the CDR3 reads TGTGCCAGCAGCCCTGGGACAGGATTCTTCACTGAAGCTTTCTTT.

This CDR3 is CSALQEYEQYF. CDR3 nucleotides: TGCAGTGCCCTACAGGAATACGAGCAGTACTTC. This chain connects TRBV20-1 to TRBJ2-7; D is perhaps TRBD1 (5 bases). Trimming took off 6 bases at V and 4 bases at J, with 10 bases between the two ends. This CDR3 comprises 11 residues. Germline CDR1 reads DFQATT; CDR2 reads SNEGSKA (reference sequence).

The gene calls are TRBV5-1 and TRBJ2-3, with a possible D match to TRBD1 (5 bases). CDR3 length: 13 amino acids. Trimming removed 6 bases at V and 0 bases at J, with 8 bases between. Germline V gene lookup returns CDR1 SGHRS and CDR2 YFSETQ. The CDR3 coding sequence is TGCGCCAGCAAGGGGCTAAGCACAGATACGCAGTATTTT. Encoded protein: CASKGLSTDTQYF.

The rearrangement links TRBV4-3 to TRBJ2-2; no clear D. The CDR3 has 14 residues. Germline lookup yields CDR1 LGHNA and CDR2 YSLEER. Trimming shortened V by 1 base and J by 6 bases, and 9 bases separated the two germline ends. The CDR3 DNA is TGCGCCAGCAGCCAAGTTTTGCGAGCCGGGGAGCTGTTTTTT. Translating it yields CASSQVLRAGELFF.

This clone was found once. J is TRBJ1-2 and V is TRBV18, with 9 bases matching TRBD1. The germline CDR1 and CDR2 sequences are KGHSH and LQKENI. V lost 5 bases, J lost 6 bases, and 16 bases stayed unmatched. The CDR3 consists of 17 residues. This CDR3 reads CASSATVTGTGRDGYTF. CDR3 nucleotide sequence: TGTGCCAGCTCAGCTACCGTCACCGGGACAGGGCGTGATGGCTACACCTTC. Looking up the rest from reference TRBV18 and TRBJ1-2 gives the full variable domain: NAGVMQNPRHLVRRRGQEARLRCSPMKGHSHVYWYRQLPEEGLKFMVYLQKENIIDESGMPKERFSAEFPKEGPSILRIQQVVRGDSAAYFCASSATVTGTGRDGYTFGSGTRLTVV.

The rearrangement joins TRBV9 to TRBJ2-3, with D possibly being TRBD1 (5 bases). Germline-derived CDR1 and CDR2 are SGDLS and YYNGEE. V lost 0 bases to trimming and J lost 7 bases, with 9 bases between them. There are 13 residues in the CDR3. The CDR3 coding sequence is TGTGCCAGCAGCGTAGATGGGGCCAATACGCAGTATTTT. Its translation is CASSVDGANTQYF.

The chain carries TRBV7-9 and TRBJ1-5, with D maybe TRBD1 (6 bases). Per the germline V gene, CDR1 is SEHNR and CDR2 is FQNEAQ (reference sequence). The V end lost 6 bases, the J end lost 4 bases, and 7 bases lay between the germline ends. The CDR3 runs 12 residues. The CDR3 nucleotides read TGTGCCAGCAGTACAGGGAATCAGCCCCAGCATTTT. This gives the protein CASSTGNQPQHF. Supplemented by reference TRBV7-9 and TRBJ1-5, the full variable domain reads DTGVSQNPRHKITKRGQNVTFRCDPISEHNRLYWYRQTLGQGPEFLTYFQNEAQLEKSRLLSDRFSAERPKGSFSTLEIQRTEQGDSAMYLCASSTGNQPQHFGDGTRLSIL.

This clone was found once. The rearrangement joins TRBV7-2 to TRBJ1-5; perhaps TRBD1 as D (6 bases). In germline, CDR1 is SGHTA, CDR2 FQGNSA. V lost 0 bases, J lost 1 base, and 7 bases lay in between. CDR3 size: 15 residues. In DNA form, the CDR3 reads TGTGCCAGCAGCTTAGCAGGGGGAAGCAATCAGCCCCAGCATTTT. Its translation: CASSLAGGSNQPQHF.